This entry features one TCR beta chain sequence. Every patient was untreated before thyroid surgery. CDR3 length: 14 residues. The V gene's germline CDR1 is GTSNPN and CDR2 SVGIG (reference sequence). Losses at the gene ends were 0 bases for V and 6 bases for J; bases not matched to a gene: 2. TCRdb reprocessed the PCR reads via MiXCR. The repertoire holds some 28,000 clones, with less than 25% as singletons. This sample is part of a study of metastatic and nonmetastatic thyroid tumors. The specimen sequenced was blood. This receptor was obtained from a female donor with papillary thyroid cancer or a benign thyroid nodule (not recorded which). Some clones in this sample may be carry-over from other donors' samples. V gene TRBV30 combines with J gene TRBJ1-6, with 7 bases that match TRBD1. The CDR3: CAWSVAGGNSPLHF. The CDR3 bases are TGTGCCTGGAGTGTTGCAGGGGGTAATTCACCCCTCCACTTT.